This entry lists 8 T cell receptor beta chains sequenced from one sample in a study of blood T cell repertoires in COVID-19. Repertoires were generated with immunoSEQ multiplex PCR, while TCRdb's copy carries only in-frame clones and drops some. The sample includes about 200,000 clones, 80% to 90% seen only once; the top ten take around 8.7%. Sequenced material: peripheral blood. The receptor set was obtained from a woman aged 50 to 60 with acute or convalescent COVID-19.

The chain has TRBV11-2 and TRBJ1-1, with 9 bases lining up with TRBD1. Germline V gene lookup returns CDR1 SGHAT and CDR2 FQNNGV. Losses at the gene ends were 0 bases for V and 5 bases for J; bases not matched to a gene: 10. The CDR3 runs 17 residues. The CDR3 coding sequence is TGTGCCAGCAGCTTAGATAGGGGACAGGGACCTATGACTGAAGCTTTCTTT. Amino acids: CASSLDRGQGPMTEAFF.

The chain employs TRBV6-5 and TRBJ2-1, with TRBD2 identical over 9 bases. The CDR3 sequence is 16 residues long. Germline V gene sequence: CDR1 MNHEY, CDR2 SVGAGI. The trim removed 2 bases at V and 9 bases at J, leaving 11 bases unmatched. This chain's CDR3 is CASSYRGGRALGEQFF. The CDR3 DNA reads TGTGCCAGCAGTTACCGGGGCGGGAGGGCGTTGGGTGAGCAGTTCTTC.

The chain joins TRBV5-4 to TRBJ2-7, with D unresolved. The CDR3 contains 13 residues. Germline CDR1 and CDR2: SGHNT and YYREEE (reference sequence). V was shortened by 4 bases and J by 3 bases, with 11 bases between the two germline ends. CDR3 bases: TGTGCCAGCAGCCCCACTTCGGGCTACGAGCAGTACTTC. As protein: CASSPTSGYEQYF.

The chain carries TRBV2 and TRBJ1-1; 9 bases map to TRBD1. The CDR3 runs to 14 residues. CDR1 SNHLY and CDR2 FYNNEI come from the germline V gene. V was clipped by 8 bases and J by 6 bases; unmatched bases: 10. The CDR3 reads CASLGQGEFAEAFF. In DNA form, the CDR3 reads TGTGCCAGCCTGGGACAGGGCGAATTCGCTGAAGCTTTCTTT.

V and J are TRBV7-2 and TRBJ2-1; 8 bases are shared with TRBD1. Trimming at V came to 6 bases and at J to 1 base, leaving 8 bases not matched to a gene. The CDR3 runs to 16 residues. From germline, CDR1 is SGHTA and CDR2 FQGNSA. This CDR3 reads CASRIRGQGSYNEQFF. The DNA of the CDR3 is TGTGCCAGCAGGATTCGAGGACAGGGTTCCTACAATGAGCAGTTCTTC.

The CDR3 nucleotides read TGTGCCAGCAGACCCCCGGGACAGGGAAGATCTGGGGCCAACGTCCTGACTTTC. Its protein is CASRPPGQGRSGANVLTF. The chain joins TRBV27 to TRBJ2-6; 9 nucleotides line up with TRBD1. There are 18 residues in the CDR3. The V gene's germline CDR1 is MNHEY and CDR2 SMNVEV (reference sequence). V gave up 6 bases and J gave up 1 base; unmatched junction bases: 10.

This clone was observed a single time. The chain links TRBV7-2 to TRBJ1-3; possible D gene TRBD1, 5 bases. Germline V gives CDR1 SGHTA, CDR2 FQGNSA. The CDR3 has 16 residues. V lost 3 bases and J lost 4, with 16 bases in between. The CDR3 reads CASSLSVAGVGNTIYF. DNA of the CDR3: TGTGCCAGCAGCTTGAGTGTGGCGGGGGTCGGAAACACCATATATTTT.

This clone has only one observation. The gene calls are TRBV2 and TRBJ1-5; perhaps TRBD1 as D (6 bases). This CDR3 has 15 residues. Germline V gene data show CDR1 as SNHLY and CDR2 as FYNNEI. The V gene lost 6 bases and the J gene lost 1 base, with 13 bases spanning the gap. CDR3 bases: TGTGCCAGCAGGGTACAGGGTATCAGCAATCAGCCCCAGCATTTT. Translated: CASRVQGISNQPQHF.